These T cell receptor beta chains were read from a single sample in a study. TCRdb independently ran MiXCR on the RT-PCR reads; one entry per CDR3 protein. This table holds about 700,000 distinct CDR3 sequences, approximately 14% found once. Input material: memory CD4+ T cells from blood. Receptor source: a female donor in good health, serving as a healthy control. The CDR3 runs from the conserved cysteine through the conserved F or W. Each record gives: J gene, D gene, clone size, V gene, CDR3 DNA, CDR3 protein. The D gene is left open where the match is weak. Size is omitted from some rows. Given values are once, few, many or a class for expanded clones.

TRBJ1-5 . . TRBV5-8 TGTGCCAGCAGCGCGAAATCAACAGGGTTCAATCAGCCCCAGCATTTT CASSAKSTGFNQPQHF
TRBJ2-3 . many TRBV5-6 TGTGCCAGCAGTCTCGGACAGAATACGCAGTATTTT CASSLGQNTQYF
TRBJ2-6 . . TRBV6-2/TRBV6-3 TGTGCCAGCAGTTACAACCCAGCTACCTCTGGGGCCAACGTCCTGACTTTC CASSYNPATSGANVLTF
TRBJ2-3 . many TRBV24-1 TGTGCCACCAGTGATTTATGGGGAACTAGCACAGATACGCAGTATTTT CATSDLWGTSTDTQYF
TRBJ1-4 . many TRBV20-1 TGCAGTCCATACGAAGGGGGTGCAAATGAAAAACTGTTTTTT CSPYEGGANEKLFF
TRBJ1-3 . once TRBV12-3/TRBV12-4 TGTGCCAGCAGTGTCGGGGCAAGTGGAAACACCATATATTTT CASSVGASGNTIYF
TRBJ1-2 TRBD1 . TRBV27 TGTGCCAGCAGTTCTGGACAGGGGCGGGCCTATGGCTACACCTTC CASSSGQGRAYGYTF
TRBJ1-1 . . TRBV7-8 TGTGCCAGCAGCCCAACTCGGAGCTCTGAAGCTTTCTTT CASSPTRSSEAFF
TRBJ2-3 TRBD1 few TRBV20-1 TGCAGTGCTAGATTGGCACAGGGGCGCACAGATACGCAGTATTTT CSARLAQGRTDTQYF
TRBJ2-5 TRBD2 . TRBV5-1 TGCGCCAGCACAATCTCCGGGACTAGCGGGGGAGAGACCCAGTACTTC CASTISGTSGGETQYF
TRBJ1-2 . many TRBV5-1 TGCGCCAGCAGGGAGGGCTATGGCTACACCTTC CASREGYGYTF
TRBJ2-2 TRBD2 few TRBV19 TGTGCCAGCAGACTAGCGGAACCGAGGGGGGAGCTGTTTTTT CASRLAEPRGELFF
TRBJ2-6 TRBD1 few TRBV2 TGTGCCAGCAGTGAAAGGGGGCCGGGTGGGGCCAACGTCCTGACTTTC CASSERGPGGANVLTF
TRBJ2-1 . . TRBV7-2 TGTGCCAGCAGCTTTGGACGTGGAAACAATGAGCAGTTCTTC CASSFGRGNNEQFF
TRBJ2-3 TRBD2 . TRBV7-8 TGTGCCAGCAGCCTCTCACTAGCGGGCCCAGATACGCAGTATTTT CASSLSLAGPDTQYF
TRBJ2-7 TRBD1 many TRBV20-1 TGCAGTGCTGACCGGGTCAGGGGGCACGAGCAGTACTTC CSADRVRGHEQYF
TRBJ1-2 . . TRBV5-5 TGTGCCAGCAGCCTCGGGGCTCGGAGTTACAACTATGGCTACACCTTC CASSLGARSYNYGYTF
TRBJ2-7 . . TRBV19 TGTGCCAGTAAGCAGGGGAGCTCCTACGAGCAGTACTTC CASKQGSSYEQYF
TRBJ1-4 TRBD1 . TRBV27 TGTGCCAGCAGTTTAAGGGGACAGGGGTTAGAAAAACTGTTTTTT CASSLRGQGLEKLFF
TRBJ1-1 TRBD1 many TRBV5-4 TGTGCCAGCAGACCTCAGGCAGGGGGGCAGCACACTGAAGCTTTCTTT CASRPQAGGQHTEAFF
TRBJ1-4 . many TRBV6-5 TGTGCCAGCCAGGAAAACACGAATGAAAAACTGTTTTTT CASQENTNEKLFF
TRBJ1-1 . many TRBV20-1 TGCAGTGCTAGAGATGCCCCCTTGTCCCGTTACGCTGAAGCTTTCTTT CSARDAPLSRYAEAFF
TRBJ1-6 TRBD1 . TRBV5-5 TGTGCCAGCAGCTTGGCAGGGGGCGGGTTTGATAATTCACCCCTCCACTTT CASSLAGGGFDNSPLHF
TRBJ1-5 . many TRBV6-6 TGTGCCAGCAGTGCGGGACACGGTCAGCCCCAGCATTTT CASSAGHGQPQHF
TRBJ2-3 . . TRBV5-5 TGTGCCAGCAGCTTGGTTGGGGCGGGATCCGATACGCAGTATTTT CASSLVGAGSDTQYF
TRBJ2-2 . . TRBV7-2 TGTGCCAGCAGGCCCAGAGGGTCGGCGAACACCGGGGAGCTGTTTTTT CASRPRGSANTGELFF
TRBJ1-2 . . TRBV6-6 TGTGCCAGCAGTTACTCTGGGGGGGATGGCTACACCTTC CASSYSGGDGYTF
TRBJ2-3 . . TRBV7-2 TGTGCCAGCAGCTCATGGGGGAGTAGCACAGATACGCAGTATTTT CASSSWGSSTDTQYF
TRBJ2-5 TRBD2 many TRBV12-3/TRBV12-4 TGTGCCAGCTGGGCCTCATCCGGGGGGCAAGAGACCCAGTACTTC CASWASSGGQETQYF
TRBJ2-5 TRBD2 many TRBV29-1 TGCAGCGTTGATATAGCGGGAGGGACAGAGACCCAGTACTTC CSVDIAGGTETQYF
TRBJ2-3 TRBD2 few TRBV5-1 TGCGCCAGCAGCTCTCTAGCGGGGGGCCAAGCTAGCACAGATACGCAGTATTTT CASSSLAGGQASTDTQYF
TRBJ2-4 . few TRBV4-1 TGCGCCAGCAGCCAAGATGGGGGAAGGGCCAAAAACATTCAGTACTTC CASSQDGGRAKNIQYF
TRBJ2-5 TRBD1 . TRBV5-5 TGTGCCAGCAGCTTGGTCCCGACAGGGACACAAGAGACCCAGTACTTC CASSLVPTGTQETQYF
TRBJ2-1 TRBD1 . TRBV5-1 TGCGCCAGCAGCCCCGGACAGGGGCAGTTTGGGCGGGGGCCTTATAGCTCCTACAATGAGCAGTTCTTC CASSPGQGQFGRGPYSSYNEQFF
TRBJ2-7 TRBD1 many TRBV27 TGTGCCAGCAGTTTGAAGGGCTTCGGACAGGGGGCCTACGAGCAGTACTTC CASSLKGFGQGAYEQYF
TRBJ2-3 TRBD2 . TRBV10-3 TGTGCCATCAGTGAGGCGGGGCAGGGGGCCGGACTAGCGGGAGATACGCAGTATTTT CAISEAGQGAGLAGDTQYF
TRBJ2-7 . many TRBV7-2 TGTGCCAGCAGCTTAGTCGGGCCAGGCCCCTACGAGCAGTACTTC CASSLVGPGPYEQYF
TRBJ2-1 TRBD2 many TRBV5-1 TGCGCCAGCAGTACCGGGACTAGCGGGAGGAGTGAGCAGTTCTTC CASSTGTSGRSEQFF
TRBJ2-2 . few TRBV6-5 TGTGCCAGCAGGTCCAGTGCGGGATTTTCCGCGAACACCGGGGAGCTGTTTTTT CASRSSAGFSANTGELFF
TRBJ2-3 TRBD2 . TRBV10-3 TGTGCCATCAGTGAGTCGGTGGGACTAGCGGACACAGATACGCAGTATTTT CAISESVGLADTDTQYF
TRBJ1-1 . . TRBV20-1 TGCAGTGCTACCAACCCGGGACTCGAGAACACTGAAGCTTTCTTT CSATNPGLENTEAFF
TRBJ2-1 TRBD2 . TRBV24-1 TGTGCCACCAGTGATTCCTCAGGACTAGCGACAAGTATTGGGTACAATGAGCAGTTCTTC CATSDSSGLATSIGYNEQFF
TRBJ2-7 . . TRBV5-1 TGCGCCAGCAGCTTGGGCTGGGGGGAGTTATCCTACGAGCAGTACTTC CASSLGWGELSYEQYF
TRBJ1-1 TRBD1 . TRBV7-9 TGTGCCAGCAGCTTAAGCCATGCAGGGGGAACTGAAGCTTTCTTT CASSLSHAGGTEAFF
TRBJ1-2 . many TRBV6-1 TGTGCCAGCAGGGAGATGACAGGATTTATTTATGGCTACACCTTC CASREMTGFIYGYTF
TRBJ2-5 TRBD2 few TRBV5-4 TGTGCCAGCAGCGCGGGTGGACTAGCGGAAGAGACCCAGTACTTC CASSAGGLAEETQYF
TRBJ1-5 . few TRBV6-2/TRBV6-3 TGTGCCAGCAGTTACTCACCCATCAGAGTGGTATGGCCCCAGCATTTT CASSYSPIRVVWPQHF
TRBJ2-3 . many TRBV27 TGTGCCAGCAGTTTATTTCGGTCGGGTAGCGCCACAGATACGCAGTATTTT CASSLFRSGSATDTQYF
TRBJ1-4 . . TRBV20-1 TGCAGTGCTAGAGGTGCGCCACCTAATGAAAAACTGTTTTTT CSARGAPPNEKLFF
TRBJ1-4 . . TRBV20-1 TGCAGTGTTTCCCACTGGTCGGGGAATGAAAAACTGTTTTTT CSVSHWSGNEKLFF
TRBJ1-2 . . TRBV4-3 TGCGCCAGCAGCCAAGATCAACAGGGTAGCGGCTACACCTTC CASSQDQQGSGYTF
TRBJ2-1 TRBD1 . TRBV20-1 TGCAGTGCTAGATTCCCCGGGACAGGGAGAGACAATGAGCAGTTCTTC CSARFPGTGRDNEQFF
TRBJ2-1 TRBD2 . TRBV10-2 TGCGCCAGCAGTGGGGTTAGCGGGGGGGCTGATGAGCAGTTCTTC CASSGVSGGADEQFF